These T cell receptor beta chains were read from a single sample in a study of response to subunit inactivated influenza vaccine. MiXCR, run by TCRdb on the RT-PCR reads, gives a single entry per CDR3 protein. The data hold a few hundred thousand distinct CDR3 sequences, with 20% to 25% observed a single time. Material: PBMCs from blood, obtained less than 22 months after vaccination. The receptors derive from a man aged 50-75 years who received an inactivated influenza vaccine. The CDR3 runs from the conserved cysteine through the conserved F or W. A D gene is named only where the DNA matches it firmly. Expanded clones are given a class, and other clones once, few, many or no size at all.

V: TRBV12-3/TRBV12-4; D: TRBD2; J: TRBJ2-7; size: few; CDR3: CASSFRAGPYEQYF; DNA: TGTGCCAGCAGTTTCCGAGCGGGACCCTACGAGCAGTACTTC
V: TRBV24-1; D: .; J: TRBJ2-1; size: .; CDR3: CATSDLHRDEQFF; DNA: TGTGCCACCAGTGATTTGCACCGGGATGAGCAGTTCTTC
V: TRBV29-1; D: .; J: TRBJ2-7; size: few; CDR3: CSVEGQGNEQYF; DNA: TGCAGCGTTGAAGGGCAGGGCAACGAGCAGTACTTC
V: TRBV7-8; D: TRBD2; J: TRBJ2-3; size: few; CDR3: CASSPRGEVTDTQYF; DNA: TGTGCCAGCAGCCCCCGGGGGGAGGTTACAGATACGCAGTATTTT
V: TRBV20-1; D: .; J: TRBJ1-6; size: .; CDR3: CSASLRAQRNNSPLHF; DNA: TGCAGTGCTAGTCTTCGGGCCCAAAGGAATAATTCACCCCTCCACTTT
V: TRBV14; D: TRBD1; J: TRBJ1-2; size: .; CDR3: CASSAGTGGILYGYTF; DNA: TGTGCCAGCAGCGCTGGGACAGGGGGTATCCTCTATGGCTACACCTTC
V: TRBV20-1; D: TRBD2; J: TRBJ2-7; size: .; CDR3: CSAGSGRRTNEQYF; DNA: TGCAGTGCTGGTAGCGGGAGAAGGACCAACGAGCAGTACTTC
V: TRBV6-1; D: TRBD2; J: TRBJ2-3; size: .; CDR3: CASSMGGYTDTQYF; DNA: TGTGCCAGCTCAATGGGGGGGTACACAGATACGCAGTATTTT
V: TRBV6-1; D: TRBD1; J: TRBJ1-5; size: .; CDR3: CASSPDRGLVGNQPQHF; DNA: TGTGCCAGCAGTCCGGACAGGGGCCTAGTGGGCAATCAGCCCCAGCATTTT
V: TRBV7-2; D: TRBD2; J: TRBJ2-1; size: few; CDR3: CASSLATSAENEQFF; DNA: TGTGCCAGCAGCTTAGCGACTAGCGCGGAGAATGAGCAGTTCTTC
V: TRBV20-1; D: .; J: TRBJ2-3; size: few; CDR3: CSAKTSTDTQYF; DNA: TGCAGTGCTAAGACTAGTACAGATACGCAGTATTTT
V: TRBV6-2/TRBV6-3; D: .; J: TRBJ1-1; size: many; CDR3: CASSYSQGGGAFF; DNA: TGTGCCAGCAGTTACTCCCAAGGCGGCGGGGCTTTCTTT